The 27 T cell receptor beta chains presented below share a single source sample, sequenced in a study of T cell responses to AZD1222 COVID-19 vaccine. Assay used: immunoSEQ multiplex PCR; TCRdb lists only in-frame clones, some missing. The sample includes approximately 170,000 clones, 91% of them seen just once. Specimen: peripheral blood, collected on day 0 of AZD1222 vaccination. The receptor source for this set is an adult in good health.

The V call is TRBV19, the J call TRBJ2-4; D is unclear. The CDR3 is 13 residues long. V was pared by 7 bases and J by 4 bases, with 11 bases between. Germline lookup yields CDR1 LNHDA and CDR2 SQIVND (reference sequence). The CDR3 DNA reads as TGTGCCAGTACCGACGACCCGAAAAACATTCAGTACTTC. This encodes CASTDDPKNIQYF.

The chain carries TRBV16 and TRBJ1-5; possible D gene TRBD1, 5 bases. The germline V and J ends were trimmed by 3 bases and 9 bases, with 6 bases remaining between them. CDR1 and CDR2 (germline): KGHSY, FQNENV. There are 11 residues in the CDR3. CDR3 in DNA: TGTGCCAGCAGCCAGGGGGGGCCCCAGCATTTT. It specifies CASSQGGPQHF.

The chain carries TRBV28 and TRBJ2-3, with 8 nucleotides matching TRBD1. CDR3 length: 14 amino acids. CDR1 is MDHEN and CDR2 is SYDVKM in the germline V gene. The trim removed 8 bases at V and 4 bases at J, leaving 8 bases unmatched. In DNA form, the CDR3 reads TGTGCCAGCCTGGACAGGGTGGTCTCAGATACGCAGTATTTT. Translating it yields CASLDRVVSDTQYF.

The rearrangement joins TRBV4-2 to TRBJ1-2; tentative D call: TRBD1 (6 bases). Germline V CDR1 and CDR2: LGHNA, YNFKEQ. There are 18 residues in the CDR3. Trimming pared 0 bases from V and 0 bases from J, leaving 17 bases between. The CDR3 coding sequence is TGTGCCAGCAGCCAAGAGGACGGACAGAACGCACCTAACTATGGCTACACCTTC. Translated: CASSQEDGQNAPNYGYTF.

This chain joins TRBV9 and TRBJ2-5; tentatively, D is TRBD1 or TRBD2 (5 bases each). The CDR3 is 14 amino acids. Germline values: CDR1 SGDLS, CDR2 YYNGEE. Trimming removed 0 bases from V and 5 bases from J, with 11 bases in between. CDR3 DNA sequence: TGTGCCAGCAGCGTAGGAGGGGCGGGCGAGACCCAGTACTTC. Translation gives CASSVGGAGETQYF.

CDR3 nucleotides: TGTGCCAGCAGCCCCCCGGGCTCGACAGATACGCAGTATTTT. It specifies CASSPPGSTDTQYF. This sequence joins TRBV13 and TRBJ2-3, with D unresolved. The CDR3 consists of 14 residues. Trimming pared 5 bases from V and 3 bases from J, leaving 12 bases between. Germline V lookup: CDR1 PRHDT, CDR2 FYEKMQ (reference sequence).

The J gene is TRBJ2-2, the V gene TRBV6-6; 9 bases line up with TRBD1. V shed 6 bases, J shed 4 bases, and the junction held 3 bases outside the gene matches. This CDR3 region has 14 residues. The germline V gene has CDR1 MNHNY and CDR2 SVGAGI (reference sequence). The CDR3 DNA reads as TGTGCCAGCAGAGAGACAGGGGGCACCGGGGAGCTGTTTTTT. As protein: CASRETGGTGELFF.

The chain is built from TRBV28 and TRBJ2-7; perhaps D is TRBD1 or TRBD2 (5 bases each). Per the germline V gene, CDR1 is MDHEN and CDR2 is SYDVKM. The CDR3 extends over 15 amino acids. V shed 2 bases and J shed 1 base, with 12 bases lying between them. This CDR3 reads CASSLQGDGSYEQYF. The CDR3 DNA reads TGTGCCAGCAGTTTACAAGGGGACGGTTCCTACGAGCAGTACTTC.

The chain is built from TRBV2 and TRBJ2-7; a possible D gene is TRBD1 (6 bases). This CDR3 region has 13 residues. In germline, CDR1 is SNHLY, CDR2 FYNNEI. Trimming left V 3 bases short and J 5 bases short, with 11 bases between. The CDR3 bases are TGTGCCAGCAGTGACGACAGGCCCCACGAGCAGTACTTC. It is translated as CASSDDRPHEQYF.

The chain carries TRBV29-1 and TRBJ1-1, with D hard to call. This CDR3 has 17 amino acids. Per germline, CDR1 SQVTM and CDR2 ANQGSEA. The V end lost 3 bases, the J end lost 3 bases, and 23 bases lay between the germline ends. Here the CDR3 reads CSVDRVGRVPRDTEAFF. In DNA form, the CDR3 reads TGCAGCGTTGATCGAGTAGGCCGGGTCCCTCGGGACACTGAAGCTTTCTTT.

The CDR3 nucleotides read TGTGCCAGCAGCCAAGAGCGGACTAGCGGGAGCAATGAGCAGTTCTTC. Translated: CASSQERTSGSNEQFF. V and J are TRBV3-1 (or the pseudogene TRBV3-2) and TRBJ2-1; 13 positions match TRBD2. CDR1 and CDR2 (germline): LGHDT, YNNKEL (reference sequence). The CDR3 has 16 amino acids. The ends lost 0 bases at V and 6 bases at J; junction bases unmatched: 2.

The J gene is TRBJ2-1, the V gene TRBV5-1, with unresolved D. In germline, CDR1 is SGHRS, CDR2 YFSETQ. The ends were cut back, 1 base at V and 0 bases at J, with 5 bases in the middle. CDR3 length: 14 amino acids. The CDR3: CASSLSSSYNEQFF. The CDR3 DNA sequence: TGCGCCAGCAGCTTGAGCAGCTCCTACAATGAGCAGTTCTTC.

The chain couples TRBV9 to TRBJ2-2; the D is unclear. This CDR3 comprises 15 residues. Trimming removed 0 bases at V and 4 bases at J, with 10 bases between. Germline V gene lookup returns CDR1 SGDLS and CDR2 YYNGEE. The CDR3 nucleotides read TGTGCCAGCAGCGTAGTCGATGTTGTCACCGGGGAGCTGTTTTTT. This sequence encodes CASSVVDVVTGELFF.

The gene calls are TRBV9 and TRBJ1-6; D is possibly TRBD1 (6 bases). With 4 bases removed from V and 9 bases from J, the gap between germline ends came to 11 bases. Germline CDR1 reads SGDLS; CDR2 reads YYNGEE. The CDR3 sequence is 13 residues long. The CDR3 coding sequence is TGTGCCAGCAGCTCAAAACAGGGTTCACCCCTCCACTTT. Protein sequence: CASSSKQGSPLHF.

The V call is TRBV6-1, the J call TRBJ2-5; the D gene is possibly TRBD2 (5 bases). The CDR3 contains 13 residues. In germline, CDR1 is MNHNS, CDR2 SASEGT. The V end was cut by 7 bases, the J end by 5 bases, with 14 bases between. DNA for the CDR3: TGTGCCAGCACCCAAACACGGGATGAGACCCAGTACTTC. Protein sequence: CASTQTRDETQYF.

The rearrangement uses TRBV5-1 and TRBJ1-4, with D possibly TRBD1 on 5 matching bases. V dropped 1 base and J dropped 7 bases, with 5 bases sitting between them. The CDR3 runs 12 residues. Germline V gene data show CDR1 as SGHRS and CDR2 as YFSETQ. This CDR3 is CASSLQGEKLFF. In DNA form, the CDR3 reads TGCGCCAGCAGCTTGCAGGGTGAAAAACTGTTTTTT.

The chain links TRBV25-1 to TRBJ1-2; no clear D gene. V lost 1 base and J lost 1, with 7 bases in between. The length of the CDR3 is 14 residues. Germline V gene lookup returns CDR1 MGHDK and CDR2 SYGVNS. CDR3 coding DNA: TGTGCCAGCAGTGAATTCCCCCTTAACTATGGCTACACCTTC. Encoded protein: CASSEFPLNYGYTF.

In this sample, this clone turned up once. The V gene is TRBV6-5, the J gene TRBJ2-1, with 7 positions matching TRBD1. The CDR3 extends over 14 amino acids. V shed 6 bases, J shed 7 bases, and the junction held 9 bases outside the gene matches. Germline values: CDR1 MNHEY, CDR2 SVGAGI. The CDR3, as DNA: TGTGCCAGCAGAAGGGACAGCTCCCCGAATGAGCAGTTCTTC. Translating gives CASRRDSSPNEQFF.

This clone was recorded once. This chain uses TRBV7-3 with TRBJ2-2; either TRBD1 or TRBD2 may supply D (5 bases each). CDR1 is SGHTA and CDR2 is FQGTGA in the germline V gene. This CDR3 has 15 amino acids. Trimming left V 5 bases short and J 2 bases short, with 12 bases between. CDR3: CASSPGPANTGELFF. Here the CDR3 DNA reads TGTGCCAGCAGCCCGGGGCCTGCTAACACCGGGGAGCTGTTTTTT.

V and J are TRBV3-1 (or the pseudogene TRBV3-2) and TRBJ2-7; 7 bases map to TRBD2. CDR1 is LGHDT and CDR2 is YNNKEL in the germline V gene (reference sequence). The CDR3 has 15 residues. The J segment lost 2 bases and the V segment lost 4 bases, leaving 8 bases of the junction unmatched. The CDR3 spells CASSLRAGVTYEQYF. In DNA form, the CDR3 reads TGTGCCAGCAGCCTCCGGGCGGGAGTAACCTACGAGCAGTACTTC.

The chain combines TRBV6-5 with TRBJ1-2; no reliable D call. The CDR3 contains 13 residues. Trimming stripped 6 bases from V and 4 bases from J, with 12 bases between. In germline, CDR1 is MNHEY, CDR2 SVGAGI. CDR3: CASRRAGPYGYTF. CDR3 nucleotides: TGTGCCAGCAGAAGGGCCGGGCCCTATGGCTACACCTTC.

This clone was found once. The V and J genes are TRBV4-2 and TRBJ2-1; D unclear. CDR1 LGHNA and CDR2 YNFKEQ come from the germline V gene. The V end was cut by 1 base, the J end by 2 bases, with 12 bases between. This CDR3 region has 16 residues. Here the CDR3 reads CASSQVSAGTYNEQFF. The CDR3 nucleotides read TGTGCCAGCAGCCAAGTATCCGCAGGTACCTACAATGAGCAGTTCTTC.

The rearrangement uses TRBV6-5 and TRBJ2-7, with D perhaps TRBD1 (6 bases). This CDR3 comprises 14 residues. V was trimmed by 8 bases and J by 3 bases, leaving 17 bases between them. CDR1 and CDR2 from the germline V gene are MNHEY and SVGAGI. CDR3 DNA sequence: TGTGCCAGCCGGCCGCGACAGGTGTACTACGAGCAGTACTTC. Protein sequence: CASRPRQVYYEQYF.

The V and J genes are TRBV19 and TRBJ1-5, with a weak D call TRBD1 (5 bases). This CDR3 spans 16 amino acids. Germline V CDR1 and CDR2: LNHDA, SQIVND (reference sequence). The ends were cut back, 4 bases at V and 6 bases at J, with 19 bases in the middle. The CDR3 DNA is TGTGCCAGTAGTACCAGCCCCCTGGGGGTAGTTCAGCCCCAGCATTTT. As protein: CASSTSPLGVVQPQHF.

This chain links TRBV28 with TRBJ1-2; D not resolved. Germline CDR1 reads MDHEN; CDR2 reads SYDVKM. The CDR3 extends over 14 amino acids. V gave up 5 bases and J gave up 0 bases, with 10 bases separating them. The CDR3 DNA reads TGTGCCAGCAGTAGGACGGCAGCTAACTATGGCTACACCTTC. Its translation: CASSRTAANYGYTF.

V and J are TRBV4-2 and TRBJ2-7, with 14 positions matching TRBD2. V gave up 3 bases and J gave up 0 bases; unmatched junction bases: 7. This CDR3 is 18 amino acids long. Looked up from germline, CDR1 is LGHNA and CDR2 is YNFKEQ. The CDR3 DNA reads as TGTGCCAGCAGCCAGAGGACTAGCGGGAGGCCCAGCTCCTACGAGCAGTACTTC. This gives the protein CASSQRTSGRPSSYEQYF.

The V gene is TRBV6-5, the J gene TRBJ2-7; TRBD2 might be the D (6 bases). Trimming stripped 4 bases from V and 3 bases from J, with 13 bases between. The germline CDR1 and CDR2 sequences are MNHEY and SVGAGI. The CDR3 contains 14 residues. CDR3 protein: CASSLGLTYYEQYF. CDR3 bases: TGTGCCAGCAGTTTGGGACTCACCTACTACGAGCAGTACTTC.